This T cell receptor (beta chain) was found in a study of shared clonotypes between healthy human individuals. Libraries were prepared by immunoSEQ multiplex PCR; TCRdb keeps only in-frame clonotypes and omits some of them. This table has approximately 2,300,000 clones, 80% to 95% appearing once. The germline CDR1 and CDR2 sequences are MNHNS and SASEGT. CDR3 length equals 15 residues. V was cut by 6 bases and J by 6 bases, with 19 bases left in between. This chain connects TRBV6-1 to TRBJ2-3, with a tentative D call TRBD1 (5 bases). This clonotype was obtained from a man between 18 and 29 years old in good health. Some clones in this sample may be carry-over from other donors' samples. Material for sequencing was naive CD4+ T cells from PBMCs. Subset here: CD45RA+ positively selected. The CDR3 is CASRRTQGSGDTQYF. The CDR3 DNA is TGTGCCAGCAGACGGACCCAGGGCTCCGGGGATACGCAGTATTTT.